This TCR beta chain derives from a study of shared clonotypes between healthy human individuals. Study background: Each donor's CD8 memory used one plate, CD8 naive two, each CD4 subset three. Notes on the study in general: The represented genetic and exposure-history diversity was limited by the small number of donors.

Naive CD8 populations comprised CD45RO-negative cells positively selected for CCR7, excluding terminally differentiated effector memory CD45RA+ cells. With respect to this clone: What it recognizes is unknown.

The material for each subset, its genomic DNA, was split evenly across several immunoSEQ plates. Clones were read by immunoSEQ multiplex PCR, and TCRdb kept only the in-frame ones, dropping some. The data show just over 2,000,000 clones, just under 95% seen once. The germline V gene encodes CDR1 SGHDN and CDR2 FVKESK. CDR3 length: 14 residues. Between the trimmed V and J ends, which lost 2 bases and 5 bases, there was a span of 12 bases. This TCR was recovered from a man younger than 35 in good health. V usage is TRBV14 and J usage is TRBJ2-5; unclear D gene. The sequenced sample consisted of naive CD8+ T cells sorted from blood. CDR3 amino acids: CASSQLLPDETQYF. CDR3 coding DNA: TGTGCCAGCAGCCAATTACTACCGGATGAGACCCAGTACTTC.